These 17 T cell receptor beta chains originate from one sample sequenced in a study of T cell changes during pregnancy in multiple sclerosis. TCRdb's copy holds only in-frame clones and misses some; the assay was immunoSEQ multiplex PCR. The sample yields roughly 57,000 clones, about 92% seen once. The sequenced sample was CD8+ T cells from peripheral blood mononuclear cells, obtained before pregnancy. The receptors derive from a female donor with multiple sclerosis, enrolled in a pregnancy study.

V usage is TRBV5-4 and J usage is TRBJ1-2; a weak D match, TRBD1 (6 bases). Germline V gene lookup returns CDR1 SGHNT and CDR2 YYREEE (reference sequence). The CDR3 totals 16 residues. Trimming took off 3 bases at V and 1 base at J, with 16 bases between the two ends. The CDR3 coding sequence is TGTGCCAGCAGCTCATCGGGGCAGGGGAATAACTATGGCTACACCTTC. Translated: CASSSSGQGNNYGYTF.

This clone was picked up a small number of times. The sample carries other DNA sequences with the same CDR3. This sequence joins TRBV6-4 and TRBJ2-1; 13 bases are shared with TRBD2. Trimming removed 0 bases from V and 7 bases from J; junction bases left unmatched: 3. The CDR3 is 16 amino acids. Germline values: CDR1 MRHNA, CDR2 SNTAGT. Written as DNA, the CDR3 is TGTGCCAGCAGTGACTCAACTAGCGGGGGGGGGAATGAGCAGTTCTTC. Protein sequence: CASSDSTSGGGNEQFF.

CDR3 DNA sequence: TGTGCCATCAGTGAGTCGGGCCCGAACACTGAAGCTTTCTTT. Translated: CAISESGPNTEAFF. This sequence joins TRBV10-3 and TRBJ1-1; D unresolved. The CDR3 sequence is 14 residues long. V was shortened by 0 bases and J by 1 base, with 6 bases between the two germline ends. The V gene's germline CDR1 is ENHRY and CDR2 SYGVKD.

The chain couples TRBV13 to TRBJ1-4, with 9 bases identical to TRBD1. CDR1 is PRHDT and CDR2 is FYEKMQ in the germline V gene (reference sequence). V lost 0 bases and J lost 8; bases outside the gene matches: 4. The CDR3 has 15 amino acids. The DNA for the CDR3 is TGTGCCAGCAGCTTAGGGGGACAGGGAGGCGAAAAACTGTTTTTT. Protein product: CASSLGGQGGEKLFF.

The J gene is TRBJ2-1, the V gene TRBV12-5; TRBD2 might be the D (6 bases). Looked up from germline, CDR1 is LGHNT and CDR2 is FRNRAP. V shed 4 bases and J shed 5 bases, with 12 bases lying between them. The CDR3 contains 14 residues. CDR3 DNA: TGTGCTAGTGGTTGGGCCGGGACTCACAATGAGCAGTTCTTC. Its protein is CASGWAGTHNEQFF. The whole variable domain, remainder taken from reference TRBV12-5 and TRBJ2-1, is DARVTQTPRHKVTEMGQEVTMRCQPILGHNTVFWYRQTMMQGLELLAYFRNRAPLDDSGMPKDRFSAEMPDATLATLKIQPSEPRDSAVYFCASGWAGTHNEQFFGPGTRLTVL.

The gene calls are TRBV6-5 and TRBJ2-7; tentatively, D is TRBD1 (6 bases). Trimming pared 5 bases from V and 2 bases from J, leaving 13 bases between. Germline assignment: CDR1 MNHEY and CDR2 SVGAGI. The CDR3 spans 14 residues. The CDR3 loop reads CASSGPTGTYEQYF. The CDR3 bases are TGTGCCAGCAGTGGGCCTACAGGGACCTACGAGCAGTACTTC.

The chain uses TRBV7-9 and TRBJ1-2; no reliable D call. Trimming stripped 5 bases from V and 6 bases from J, with 13 bases between. Germline V gene sequence: CDR1 SEHNR, CDR2 FQNEAQ (reference sequence). The CDR3 extends over 13 amino acids. The CDR3 protein is CASSHYLRDGYTF. Written as DNA, the CDR3 is TGTGCCAGCAGCCACTACCTGAGGGATGGCTACACCTTC. Together with reference TRBV7-9 and TRBJ1-2, the CDR3 gives the full variable domain: DTGVSQNPRHKITKRGQNVTFRCDPISEHNRLYWYRQTLGQGPEFLTYFQNEAQLEKSRLLSDRFSAERPKGSFSTLEIQRTEQGDSAMYLCASSHYLRDGYTFGSGTRLTVV.

The rearrangement uses TRBV7-9 and TRBJ2-3; 12 nucleotides line up with TRBD2. Germline V gene data show CDR1 as SEHNR and CDR2 as FQNEAQ (reference sequence). The CDR3 has 15 residues. V dropped 5 bases and J dropped 6; count of bases not matched to a gene: 6. For the CDR3, the DNA is TGTGCCAGCAGCCCTACTAGCGGGGGGTTGGATACGCAGTATTTT. This encodes CASSPTSGGLDTQYF.

The table lists this clone with a count of one. This chain uses TRBV7-9 with TRBJ2-7; a possible D gene is TRBD2 (6 bases). CDR3 length equals 14 residues. V gave up 1 base and J gave up 4 bases, with 11 bases separating them. CDR1 is SEHNR, CDR2 FQNEAQ, per germline (reference sequence). In nucleotides, the CDR3 is TGTGCCAGCAGCTTAGGTAGCGGATATTACGAGCAGTACTTC. Its protein product is CASSLGSGYYEQYF.

This clone has just one count. The chain recombines TRBV2 with TRBJ2-3; maybe TRBD2 (6 bases). The CDR3 length is 15 residues. Trimming took 10 bases from V and 0 from J, leaving 17 bases between them. The germline V gene encodes CDR1 SNHLY and CDR2 FYNNEI. The CDR3 sequence is CATPARDFSTDTQYF. The CDR3 nucleotides read TGTGCCACCCCGGCCCGGGACTTTAGCACAGATACGCAGTATTTT.

The chain combines TRBV7-3 with TRBJ2-1; 10 bases match TRBD2. V trimming: 2 bases; J trimming: 7 bases; junction bases outside the gene matches: 5. This CDR3 contains 15 residues. Per the germline V gene, CDR1 is SGHTA and CDR2 is FQGTGA. CDR3 nucleotide sequence: TGTGCCAGCAGCTTATCGGGACTAGCGATGAATGAGCAGTTCTTC. The encoded protein is CASSLSGLAMNEQFF.

The rearrangement joins TRBV5-6 to TRBJ2-3; 7 bases are shared with TRBD1. The V gene's germline CDR1 is SGHDT and CDR2 YYEEEE. The junction had 7 bases not matched to a gene; V was cut back by 1 base and J by 5 bases. The CDR3 is 15 residues long. CDR3 amino acids: CASSLSPYRGDTQYF. The CDR3, as DNA: TGTGCCAGCAGCTTGAGTCCCTACAGGGGAGATACGCAGTATTTT. Filled out from reference TRBV5-6 and TRBJ2-3, the complete variable domain reads DAGVTQSPTHLIKTRGQQVTLRCSPKSGHDTVSWYQQALGQGPQFIFQYYEEEERQRGNFPDRFSGHQFPNYSSELNVNALLLGDSALYLCASSLSPYRGDTQYFGPGTRLTVL.

This rearrangement joins TRBV5-4 to TRBJ1-4, with 9 bases identical to TRBD1. V shed 4 bases, J shed 7 bases, and the junction held 14 bases outside the gene matches. Germline V gene data show CDR1 as SGHNT and CDR2 as YYREEE (reference sequence). The CDR3 spans 17 residues. CDR3 amino acids: CASSQEEGGQGREKLFF. The CDR3 nucleotides read TGTGCCAGCAGCCAAGAAGAGGGGGGACAGGGCCGTGAAAAACTGTTTTTT.

The chain recombines TRBV6-5 with TRBJ1-1; D ambiguous. Germline CDR1 reads MNHEY; CDR2 reads SVGAGI. The V and J ends lost 7 bases and 5 bases respectively, with 14 bases between them. CDR3 size: 13 residues. The CDR3 DNA reads TGTGCCAGCATTCGGGTGGGAGGAACTGAAGCTTTCTTT. Translating gives CASIRVGGTEAFF.

V gene TRBV4-3 combines with J gene TRBJ1-2; D is possibly TRBD1 (5 bases). CDR3 size: 14 residues. V was cut by 1 base and J by 6 bases, with 12 bases left in between. Germline CDR1 and CDR2: LGHNA and YSLEER. CDR3 coding DNA: TGCGCCAGCAGCCAAGGGGGGGTATCAGATGGCTACACCTTC. Translated: CASSQGGVSDGYTF.

There are a few counts of this clone. V is TRBV6-6 and J is TRBJ1-2; TRBD1 might be the D (6 bases). Trimming left V 4 bases short and J 8 bases short, with 11 bases between. The germline gives CDR1 MNHNY, CDR2 SVGAGI (reference sequence). CDR3 size: 12 residues. CDR3 bases: TGTGCCAGCAGTTTCCCAGGGGACGGCTACACCTTC. Amino acid sequence: CASSFPGDGYTF.

J is TRBJ2-1 and V is TRBV9, with 9 bases fitting TRBD2. Trimming cost V 0 bases and J 6 bases; bases outside gene matches: 4. The CDR3 loop spans 15 amino acids. CDR1 is SGDLS and CDR2 is YYNGEE in the germline V gene. The CDR3 DNA reads as TGTGCCAGCAGCGTAGCGTCTAGCGGGGTCAATGAGCAGTTCTTC. Protein sequence: CASSVASSGVNEQFF.